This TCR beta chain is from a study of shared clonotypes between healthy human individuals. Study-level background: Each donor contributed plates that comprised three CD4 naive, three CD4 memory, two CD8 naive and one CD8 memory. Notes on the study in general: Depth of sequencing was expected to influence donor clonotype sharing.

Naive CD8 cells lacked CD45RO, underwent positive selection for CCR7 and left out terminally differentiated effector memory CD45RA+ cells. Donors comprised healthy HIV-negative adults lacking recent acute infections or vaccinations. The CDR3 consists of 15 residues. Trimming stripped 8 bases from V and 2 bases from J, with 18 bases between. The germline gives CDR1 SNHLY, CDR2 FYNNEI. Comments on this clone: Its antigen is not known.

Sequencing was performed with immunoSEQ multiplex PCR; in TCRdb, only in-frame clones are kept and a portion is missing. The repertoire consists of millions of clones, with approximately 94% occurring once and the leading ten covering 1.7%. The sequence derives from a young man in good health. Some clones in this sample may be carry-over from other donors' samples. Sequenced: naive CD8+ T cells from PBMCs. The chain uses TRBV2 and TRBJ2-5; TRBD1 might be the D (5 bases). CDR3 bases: TGTGCCAGCCTAATCGGAAGGGGCGGTCAAGAGACCCAGTACTTC. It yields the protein CASLIGRGGQETQYF.